The 11 T cell receptor beta chains below all came from one sample that was sequenced in a study of monozygotic twins with cystic fibrosis. Generated by immunoSEQ multiplex PCR, the TCRdb table keeps only in-frame clones and is missing some. Here the sample spans about 14,000 clones, 80% to 90% being singletons. Sequencing was carried out using blood. Receptor source: a boy aged 10-17 years with cystic fibrosis.

This sequence joins TRBV4-1 and TRBJ2-1, with 14 bases lining up with TRBD2. Germline-derived CDR1 and CDR2 are MGHRA and YSYEKL. The CDR3 extends over 16 amino acids. J lost 10 bases, V lost 3 bases, and 8 bases had no gene match. CDR3 loop: CASSHSGLAGDGEQFF. CDR3 DNA: TGCGCCAGCAGCCACTCGGGACTAGCGGGGGATGGGGAGCAGTTCTTC.

The genes are TRBV20-1 and TRBJ2-1; D remains ambiguous. Between the trimmed V and J ends, which lost 3 bases and 6 bases, there was a span of 0 bases. Per the germline V gene, CDR1 is DFQATT and CDR2 is SNEGSKA (reference sequence). The CDR3 spans 9 residues. The CDR3 DNA reads TGCAGTGCTAGCAATGAGCAGTTCTTC. Amino acids: CSASNEQFF.

This clone was found once. The chain employs TRBV5-5 and TRBJ1-2; 9 positions match TRBD1. The CDR3 runs 16 residues. Germline assignment: CDR1 SGHKS and CDR2 YYEKEE (reference sequence). Trimming took 4 bases from V and 3 from J; bases not matched to a gene: 10. CDR3 sequence reads: CASSEPRDRDDYGYTF. The CDR3 region has the DNA TGTGCCAGCAGCGAGCCCAGGGACAGGGATGACTATGGCTACACCTTC. Complete variable domain (other parts from reference TRBV5-5 and TRBJ1-2): DAGVTQSPTHLIKTRGQQVTLRCSPISGHKSVSWYQQVLGQGPQFIFQYYEKEERGRGNFPDRFSARQFPNYSSELNVNALLLGDSALYLCASSEPRDRDDYGYTFGSGTRLTVV.

This clone showed up just once. V and J are TRBV16 and TRBJ1-2, with 11 bases lining up with TRBD1. With V trimmed by 2 bases and J by 7 bases, 6 bases remained unmatched. This CDR3 comprises 15 residues. Per germline, CDR1 KGHSY and CDR2 FQNENV. The DNA for the CDR3 is TGTGCCAGCAGCCAAACCGGGACAGGGGGTTCTGGCTACACCTTC. Protein product: CASSQTGTGGSGYTF.

This chain joins TRBV19 and TRBJ2-1, with 7 bases lining up with TRBD2. V was clipped by 1 base and J by 0 bases; unmatched bases: 9. The germline CDR1 and CDR2 sequences are LNHDA and SQIVND (reference sequence). The CDR3 runs 18 residues. The CDR3 coding sequence is TGTGCCAGTAGTATAGGGGGGGGAGACCTAAGCTCCTACAATGAGCAGTTCTTC. Translating it yields CASSIGGGDLSSYNEQFF.

This chain connects TRBV7-8 to TRBJ1-1; perhaps TRBD1 as D (5 bases). Germline V CDR1 and CDR2: SGHVS, FQNEAQ. CDR3 size: 13 residues. V was shortened by 2 bases and J by 1 base, with 5 bases between the two germline ends. CDR3 sequence (DNA): TGTGCCAGCAGCTTAACAGGGAACACTGAAGCTTTCTTT. Protein sequence: CASSLTGNTEAFF.

The genes are TRBV4-2 and TRBJ2-2; 12 nucleotides agree with TRBD2. Per the germline V gene, CDR1 is LGHNA and CDR2 is YNFKEQ. V was clipped by 3 bases and J by 6 bases; unmatched bases: 8. This CDR3 region has 17 residues. This chain's CDR3 is CASSQKASGRAAGELFF. CDR3 nucleotides: TGTGCCAGCAGCCAGAAAGCTAGCGGGAGGGCTGCCGGGGAGCTGTTTTTT.

The chain combines TRBV6-5 with TRBJ1-2; 9 bases fit TRBD1. V lost 2 bases and J lost 7; bases outside the gene matches: 2. Germline CDR1 and CDR2: MNHEY and SVGAGI. The CDR3 is 13 amino acids. As DNA, the CDR3 is TGTGCCAGCAGTTACACAGGGGGCGGTGGCTACACCTTC. Translated: CASSYTGGGGYTF.

This clone appeared a single time. The rearrangement links TRBV25-1 to TRBJ2-2; possibly TRBD1 or TRBD2 for D (5 bases each). The CDR3 extends over 15 amino acids. Germline CDR1 is MGHDK and CDR2 is SYGVNS. V was pared by 7 bases and J by 4 bases, with 16 bases between. The CDR3 region is CASTPGGAGTGELFF. For the CDR3, the DNA is TGTGCCAGCACCCCTGGGGGTGCTGGCACCGGGGAGCTGTTTTTT.

The gene calls are TRBV7-9 and TRBJ1-2, with 7 bases identical to TRBD1. Unmatched junction bases numbered 19, after V lost 5 bases and J lost 4 bases. CDR3 length: 18 amino acids. The germline CDR1 and CDR2 sequences are SEHNR and FQNEAQ (reference sequence). The CDR3 nucleotides read TGTGCCAGCAGCCCCCACAAGGGAGGACAGGCTGCATTCTATGGCTACACCTTC. Its protein product is CASSPHKGGQAAFYGYTF.

Worth noting for this clone: Germline is not matched at one junction end, which may reflect a read error. The chain links TRBV4-2 to TRBJ2-7; the match to TRBD1 covers 12 bases. CDR3 length: 13 amino acids. Germline loops: CDR1 LGHNA, CDR2 YNFKEQ. The CDR3 is CASSQDRDRGRIF. In DNA form, the CDR3 reads TGTGCCAGCAGCCAAGACCGGGACAGGGGGCGTATATTC.